The source of this T cell receptor (beta chain) is a study of radiotherapy plus CTLA-4 blockade in lung cancer. Notes on this clone: Its ends do not fully match the called genes, so a read error is possible.

This table comes from immunoSEQ multiplex PCR, and its TCRdb copy is limited to in-frame clones, with some not included. The profile covers some 73,000 clones, with roughly 70% appearing a single time and more than 7.5% taken by the ten largest. This receptor was identified in a human donor with non-small cell lung cancer whose response to radiotherapy plus ipilimumab could not be evaluated. Sequencing was performed on peripheral blood, taken from a patient treated with radiotherapy plus ipilimumab.

CDR3 residues: CAGSSGTGAYEQYF. CDR3 nucleotides: TGTGCCGGCAGTTCCGGGACAGGGGCCTACGAGCAGTACTTC. The chain combines TRBV6-5 with TRBJ2-7; 10 positions match TRBD1. The CDR3 sequence is 14 residues long. Per germline, CDR1 MNHEY and CDR2 SVGAGI.